This paragraph covers one T cell receptor beta chain sequence. The CDR3 runs 15 residues. Germline CDR1 and CDR2: PRHDT and FYEKMQ (reference sequence). Trimming left V 8 bases short and J 6 bases short, with 23 bases between. This entry comes from a study of blood T cell repertoires in COVID-19. Study-level background: Acute and convalescent COVID-19 specimens originated in the United States, Italy and Spain. The cDNA or gDNA used as material had been derived from T cells, B-cell-depleted T cells, or PBMCs.

As originally analysed: Nucleated cell counts were estimated from reference gene primer amplification. Repertoires were generated with immunoSEQ multiplex PCR, while TCRdb's copy carries only in-frame clones and drops some. The V and J calls and clone size come from that table; D and trimming were worked out from the DNA. The sample shows about 160,000 clones, 86% of them seen only once. This rearrangement joins TRBV13 to TRBJ2-7; a weak D match, TRBD2 (6 bases). This TCR derives from a woman in her 70s with acute or convalescent COVID-19. Specimen: peripheral blood. The CDR3 DNA reads as TGTGCCAGCCGGCCCGGGGCGGGGTCCCCTGGCGAGCAGTACTTC. This gives the protein CASRPGAGSPGEQYF.